Only a few counts were recorded for the clone carrying this TCR beta chain. No antigen is known for it. These data are taken from a study of T cell repertoires in cytomegalovirus infection. Study-wide background: The public TCR beta signatures pointed to both CMV infection and matching HLA type. Study outcomes and limitations: There were HLA-C-restricted CMV-specific TCR beta clonotypes dominating the ex vivo response.

Germline V gene sequence: CDR1 MNHNY, CDR2 SVGAGI (reference sequence). Trimming took off 5 bases at V and 3 bases at J, with 11 bases between the two ends. The CDR3 has 13 residues. TCRdb called the reads again in MiXCR, with one record for every CDR3 protein. Among about 250,000 distinct CDR3 sequences listed, approximately 15% were seen once. Material: CD8+ T cells from PBMCs. The clonotype originates from a human donor in good health (CMV status not recorded). Some clones in this sample may be carry-over from other donors' samples. This chain links TRBV6-6 with TRBJ2-7; the D gene is possibly TRBD2 (6 bases). The CDR3 protein is CASSPGALYEQYF. CDR3 coding DNA: TGTGCCAGCAGTCCGGGAGCCCTCTACGAGCAGTACTTC.